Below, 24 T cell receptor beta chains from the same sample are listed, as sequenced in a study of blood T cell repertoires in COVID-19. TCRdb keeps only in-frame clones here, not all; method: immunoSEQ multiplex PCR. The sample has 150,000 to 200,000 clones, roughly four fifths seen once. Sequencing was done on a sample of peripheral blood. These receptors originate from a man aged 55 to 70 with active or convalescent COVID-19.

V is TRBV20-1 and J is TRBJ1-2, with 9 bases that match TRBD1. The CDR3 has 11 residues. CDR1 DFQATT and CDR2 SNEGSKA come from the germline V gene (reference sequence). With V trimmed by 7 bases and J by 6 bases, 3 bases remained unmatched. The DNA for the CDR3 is TGCAGTGGGACAGGGGTTAATGGCTACACCTTC. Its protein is CSGTGVNGYTF.

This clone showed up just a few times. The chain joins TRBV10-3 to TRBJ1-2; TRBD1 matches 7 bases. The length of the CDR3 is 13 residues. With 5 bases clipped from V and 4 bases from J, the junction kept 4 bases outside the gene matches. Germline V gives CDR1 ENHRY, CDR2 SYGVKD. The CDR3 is CAISRGQLYGYTF. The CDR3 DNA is TGTGCCATCAGTAGGGGACAGCTCTATGGCTACACCTTC.

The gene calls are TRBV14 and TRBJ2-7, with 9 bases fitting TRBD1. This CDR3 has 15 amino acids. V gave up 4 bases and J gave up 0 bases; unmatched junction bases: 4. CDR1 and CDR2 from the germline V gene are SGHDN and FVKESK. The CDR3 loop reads CASSPGQGYSYEQYF. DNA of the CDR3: TGTGCCAGCAGCCCCGGACAGGGGTACTCCTACGAGCAGTACTTC.

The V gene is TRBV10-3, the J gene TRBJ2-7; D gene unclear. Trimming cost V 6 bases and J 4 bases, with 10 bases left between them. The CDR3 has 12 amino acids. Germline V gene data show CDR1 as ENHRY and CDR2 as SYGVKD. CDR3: CAISRSGYEQYF. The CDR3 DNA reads TGTGCCATCAGCCGGAGTGGGTACGAGCAGTACTTC.

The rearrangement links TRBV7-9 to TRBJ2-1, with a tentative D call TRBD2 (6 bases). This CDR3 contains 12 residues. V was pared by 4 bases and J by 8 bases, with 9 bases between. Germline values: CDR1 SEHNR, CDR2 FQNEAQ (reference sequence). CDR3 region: CASSSRRDEQFF. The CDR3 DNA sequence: TGTGCCAGCAGCTCCCGGAGGGATGAGCAGTTCTTC.

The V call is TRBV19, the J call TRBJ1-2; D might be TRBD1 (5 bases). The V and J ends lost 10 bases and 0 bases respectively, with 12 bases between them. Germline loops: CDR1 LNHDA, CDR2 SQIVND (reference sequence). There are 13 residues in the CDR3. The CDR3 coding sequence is TGTGCCACTACGGGACTAGCTAACTATGGCTACACCTTC. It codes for CATTGLANYGYTF.

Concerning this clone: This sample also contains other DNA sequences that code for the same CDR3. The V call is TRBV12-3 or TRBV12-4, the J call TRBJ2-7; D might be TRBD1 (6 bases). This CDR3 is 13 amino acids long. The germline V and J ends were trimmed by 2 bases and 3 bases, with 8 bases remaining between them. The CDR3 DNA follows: TGTGCCAGCAGTTTACGCAGGGGCTACGAGCAGTACTTC. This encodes CASSLRRGYEQYF.

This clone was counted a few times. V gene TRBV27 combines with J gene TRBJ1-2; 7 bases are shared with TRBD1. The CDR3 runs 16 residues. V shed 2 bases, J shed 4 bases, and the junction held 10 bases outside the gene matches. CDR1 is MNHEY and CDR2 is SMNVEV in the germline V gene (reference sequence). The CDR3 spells CASSLSPPGTAYGYTF. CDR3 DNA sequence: TGTGCCAGCAGTTTAAGTCCCCCCGGGACAGCCTATGGCTACACCTTC.

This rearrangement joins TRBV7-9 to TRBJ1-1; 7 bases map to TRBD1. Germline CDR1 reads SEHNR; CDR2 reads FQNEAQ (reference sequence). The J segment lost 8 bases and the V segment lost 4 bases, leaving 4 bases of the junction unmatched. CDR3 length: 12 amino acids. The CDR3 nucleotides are TGTGCCAGCAGCTCAGAGGGACAGGAAGCTTTCTTT. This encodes CASSSEGQEAFF.

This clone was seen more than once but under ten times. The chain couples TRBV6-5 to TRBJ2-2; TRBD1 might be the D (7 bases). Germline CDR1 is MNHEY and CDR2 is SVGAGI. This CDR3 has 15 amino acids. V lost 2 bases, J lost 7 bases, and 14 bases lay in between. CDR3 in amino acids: CASSYGGGRVGELFF. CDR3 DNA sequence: TGTGCCAGCAGTTACGGAGGGGGCAGGGTCGGGGAGCTGTTTTTT.

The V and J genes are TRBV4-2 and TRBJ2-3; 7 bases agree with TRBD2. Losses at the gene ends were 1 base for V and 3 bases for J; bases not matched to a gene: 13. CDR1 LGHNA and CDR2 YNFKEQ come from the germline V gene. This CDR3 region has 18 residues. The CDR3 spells CASSQGPSGPQGTDTQYF. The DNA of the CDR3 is TGTGCCAGCAGCCAAGGGCCTAGCGGACCACAAGGGACAGATACGCAGTATTTT.

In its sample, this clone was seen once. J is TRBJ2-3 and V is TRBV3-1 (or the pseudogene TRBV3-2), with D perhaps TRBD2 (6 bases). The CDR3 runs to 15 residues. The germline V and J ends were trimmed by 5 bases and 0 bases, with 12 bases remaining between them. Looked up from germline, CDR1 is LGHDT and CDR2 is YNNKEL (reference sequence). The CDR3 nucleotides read TGTGCCAGCAGCGCCTCTAGCGTTAGCACAGATACGCAGTATTTT. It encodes CASSASSVSTDTQYF.

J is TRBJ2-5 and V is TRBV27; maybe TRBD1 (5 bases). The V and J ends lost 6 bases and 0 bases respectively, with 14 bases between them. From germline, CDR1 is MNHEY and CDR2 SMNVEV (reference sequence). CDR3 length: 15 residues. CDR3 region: CASRKGLGYQETQYF. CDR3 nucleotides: TGTGCCAGCAGAAAGGGGCTCGGGTACCAAGAGACCCAGTACTTC.

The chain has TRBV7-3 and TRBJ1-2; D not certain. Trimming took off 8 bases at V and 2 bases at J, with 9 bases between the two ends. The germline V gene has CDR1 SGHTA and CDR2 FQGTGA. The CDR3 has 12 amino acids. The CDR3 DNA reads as TGTGCCAGCGGTAACGAGAACTATGGCTACACCTTC. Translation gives CASGNENYGYTF.

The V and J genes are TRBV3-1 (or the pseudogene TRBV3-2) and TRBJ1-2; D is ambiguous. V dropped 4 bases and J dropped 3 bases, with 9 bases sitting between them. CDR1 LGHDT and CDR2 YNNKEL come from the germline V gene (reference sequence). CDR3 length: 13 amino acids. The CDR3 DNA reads TGTGCCAGCAGCCCTTGGGGAGACTATGGCTACACCTTC. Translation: CASSPWGDYGYTF.

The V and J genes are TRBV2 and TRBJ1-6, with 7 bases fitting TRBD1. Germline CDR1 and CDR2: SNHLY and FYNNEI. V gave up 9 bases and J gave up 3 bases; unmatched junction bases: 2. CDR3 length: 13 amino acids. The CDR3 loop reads CASGTDYNSPLHF. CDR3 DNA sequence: TGTGCCAGTGGGACAGACTATAATTCACCCCTCCACTTT.

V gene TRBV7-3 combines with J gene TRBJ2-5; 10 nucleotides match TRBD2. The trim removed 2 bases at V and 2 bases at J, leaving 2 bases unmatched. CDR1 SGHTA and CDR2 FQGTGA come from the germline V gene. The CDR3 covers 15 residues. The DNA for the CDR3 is TGTGCCAGCAGCTTATTAGCGGGGGGACAAGAGACCCAGTACTTC. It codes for CASSLLAGGQETQYF.

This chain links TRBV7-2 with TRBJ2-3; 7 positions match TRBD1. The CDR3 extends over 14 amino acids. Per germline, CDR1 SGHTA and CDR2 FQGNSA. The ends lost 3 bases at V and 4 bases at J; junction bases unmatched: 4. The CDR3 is CASSFGQGADTQYF. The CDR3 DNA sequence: TGTGCCAGCAGCTTTGGGCAGGGGGCAGATACGCAGTATTTT.

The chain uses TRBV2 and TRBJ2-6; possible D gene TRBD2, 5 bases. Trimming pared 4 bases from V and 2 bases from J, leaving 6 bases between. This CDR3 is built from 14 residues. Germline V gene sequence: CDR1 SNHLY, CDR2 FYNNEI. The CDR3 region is CASSVRAGANVLTF. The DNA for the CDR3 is TGTGCCAGCAGTGTGAGGGCTGGGGCCAACGTCCTGACTTTC.

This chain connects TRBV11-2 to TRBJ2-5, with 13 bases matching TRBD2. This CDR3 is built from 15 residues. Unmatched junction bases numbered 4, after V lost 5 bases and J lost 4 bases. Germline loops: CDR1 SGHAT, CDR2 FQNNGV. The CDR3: CASSPGLAGRETQYF. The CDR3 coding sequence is TGTGCCAGCAGCCCGGGACTAGCGGGACGAGAGACCCAGTACTTC.

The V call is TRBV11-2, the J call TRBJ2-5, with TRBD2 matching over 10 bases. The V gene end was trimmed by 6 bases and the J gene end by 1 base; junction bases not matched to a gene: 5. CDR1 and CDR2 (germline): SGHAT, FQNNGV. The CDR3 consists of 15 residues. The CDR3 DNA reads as TGTGCCAGCAGTCTCGGACTAGCGGTCCAAGAGACCCAGTACTTC. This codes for CASSLGLAVQETQYF.

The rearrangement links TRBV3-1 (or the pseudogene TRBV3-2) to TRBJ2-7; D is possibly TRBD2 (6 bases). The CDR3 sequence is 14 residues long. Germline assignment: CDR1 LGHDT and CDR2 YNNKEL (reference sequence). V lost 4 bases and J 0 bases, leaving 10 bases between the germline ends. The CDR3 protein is CASSRDSSSYEQYF. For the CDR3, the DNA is TGTGCCAGCAGCCGGGACTCAAGCTCCTACGAGCAGTACTTC.

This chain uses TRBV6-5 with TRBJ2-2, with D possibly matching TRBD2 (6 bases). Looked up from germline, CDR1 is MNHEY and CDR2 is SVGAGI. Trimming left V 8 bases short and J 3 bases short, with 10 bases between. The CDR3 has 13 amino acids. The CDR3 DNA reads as TGTGCCAGCGTTTCTAGCGACACCGGGGAGCTGTTTTTT. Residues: CASVSSDTGELFF.

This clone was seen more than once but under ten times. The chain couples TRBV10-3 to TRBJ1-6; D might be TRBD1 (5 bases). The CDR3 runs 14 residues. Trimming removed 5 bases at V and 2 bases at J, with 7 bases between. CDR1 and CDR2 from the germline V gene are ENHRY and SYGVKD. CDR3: CAISSGTYNSPLHF. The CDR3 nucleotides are TGTGCCATCAGTTCAGGGACCTATAATTCACCCCTCCACTTT.